Shown below are 20 T cell receptor beta chains from a single sample sequenced in a study of CD8 T cells in ankylosing spondylitis. Study outcomes and limitations: There was a TCR beta motif, made of eight highly homologous variants, that appeared characteristic of ankylosing spondylitis blood.

MiXCR, applied by TCRdb to the 5' RACE reads, yields one record per CDR3 protein. The sample includes approximately 520,000 distinct CDR3 sequences, about 5.4% of them seen just once. Their antigen targets remain unknown. Sequenced sample: blood, either unsorted or a sorted T cell fraction (not recorded which). Every receptor here comes from a male donor with ankylosing spondylitis.

This clonotype was counted ten times or more. This sequence joins TRBV4-3 and TRBJ1-2; the D gene is possibly TRBD1 (6 bases). The length of the CDR3 is 16 residues. Trimming removed 6 bases from V and 1 base from J, with 18 bases in between. The germline gives CDR1 LGHNA, CDR2 YSLEER. CDR3 in amino acids: CASSPGGAGSNYGYTF. The CDR3 nucleotides are TGCGCCAGCAGTCCCGGGGGGGCAGGGAGTAACTATGGCTACACCTTC.

The J gene is TRBJ2-3, the V gene TRBV7-9; D is unclear. V dropped 3 bases and J dropped 3 bases, with 10 bases sitting between them. This CDR3 has 14 amino acids. The germline V gene encodes CDR1 SEHNR and CDR2 FQNEAQ (reference sequence). The CDR3 reads CASSFVRDTDTQYF. As DNA, the CDR3 is TGTGCCAGCAGCTTCGTGAGAGATACAGATACGCAGTATTTT.

In its sample, this clonotype was seen once. This chain links TRBV5-1 with TRBJ2-7; 12 bases fit TRBD2. The length of the CDR3 is 15 residues. CDR1 SGHRS and CDR2 YFSETQ come from the germline V gene. V trimming: 6 bases; J trimming: 5 bases; junction bases outside the gene matches: 9. CDR3: CASTSSGRAGDEQYF. In DNA, the CDR3 is TGCGCCAGCACGTCTAGCGGGAGGGCCGGGGACGAGCAGTACTTC.

This clonotype was seen repeatedly, ten times or more. The genes are TRBV5-1 and TRBJ2-1, with D possibly matching TRBD2 (6 bases). The CDR3 is made up of 14 amino acids. V was trimmed by 1 base and J by 6 bases, leaving 11 bases between them. Germline V gene data show CDR1 as SGHRS and CDR2 as YFSETQ. The CDR3 is CASSLSGGFNEQFF. For the CDR3, the DNA is TGCGCCAGCAGCTTGTCTGGAGGGTTCAATGAGCAGTTCTTC.

This clonotype has just a few counts. The gene calls are TRBV4-1 and TRBJ1-6; D remains unclear. Germline loops: CDR1 MGHRA, CDR2 YSYEKL. The CDR3 sequence is 17 residues long. The V end lost 3 bases, the J end lost 5 bases, and 17 bases lay between the germline ends. CDR3 sequence: CASSHDPRAVHNSPLHF. In nucleotides, the CDR3 is TGCGCCAGCAGCCATGATCCGCGGGCGGTTCATAATTCACCCCTCCACTTT.

This clonotype has ten or more counts. This chain uses TRBV12-3 or TRBV12-4 with TRBJ1-2; D gene uncertain. V shed 0 bases and J shed 5 bases, with 7 bases lying between them. The CDR3 sequence is 13 residues long. The CDR3 loop is CASSLAHGYGYTF. The CDR3 DNA follows: TGTGCCAGCAGTTTAGCGCATGGGTATGGCTACACCTTC.

This clonotype has at least ten counts. The genes are TRBV4-2 and TRBJ1-1, with unresolved D. From germline, CDR1 is LGHNA and CDR2 YNFKEQ. V was trimmed by 1 base and J by 8 bases, leaving 17 bases between them. This CDR3 contains 15 residues. The CDR3: CASSQAHQEPTEAFF. CDR3 DNA sequence: TGTGCCAGCAGCCAAGCCCATCAAGAGCCCACCGAAGCTTTCTTT.

This clonotype showed up many times. The rearrangement links TRBV20-1 to TRBJ2-5; 7 bases align to TRBD1. Trimming cost V 6 bases and J 3 bases; bases outside gene matches: 7. CDR1 DFQATT and CDR2 SNEGSKA come from the germline V gene (reference sequence). The CDR3 is 13 residues long. In nucleotides, the CDR3 is TGCAGTGCCGATTCCGGGACAGAAGAGACCCAGTACTTC. Encoded protein: CSADSGTEETQYF.

This clonotype was seen repeatedly, ten times or more. The chain has TRBV12-3 or TRBV12-4 and TRBJ2-1; no clear D. The V end lost 5 bases, the J end lost 9 bases, and 8 bases lay between the germline ends. The CDR3 contains 11 residues. The CDR3 loop reads CASSPVGEQFF. For the CDR3, the DNA is TGTGCCAGCAGTCCGGTAGGTGAGCAGTTCTTC.

This clonotype has at least ten counts. The chain combines TRBV7-9 with TRBJ1-1; D gene ambiguous. The germline gives CDR1 SEHNR, CDR2 FQNEAQ (reference sequence). V lost 5 bases and J 5 bases, leaving 15 bases between the germline ends. CDR3 length equals 14 residues. The CDR3 sequence is CASSPRTAVTEAFF. In nucleotides, the CDR3 is TGTGCCAGCAGCCCTAGGACGGCCGTTACTGAAGCTTTCTTT.

This clonotype has at least ten counts. This chain uses TRBV5-1 with TRBJ2-2; maybe TRBD1 (5 bases). This CDR3 has 16 residues. Trimming removed 6 bases from V and 0 bases from J, with 15 bases in between. Germline CDR1 and CDR2: SGHRS and YFSETQ. The CDR3 DNA follows: TGCGCCAGCACCCTTTTAGGGGTCACGAACACCGGGGAGCTGTTTTTT. The encoded protein is CASTLLGVTNTGELFF.

This clonotype was detected many times. The V call is TRBV29-1, the J call TRBJ2-5; 9 bases align to TRBD2. CDR3 size: 10 residues. Germline V gives CDR1 SQVTM, CDR2 ANQGSEA. The CDR3 region has the DNA TGCACCGCGGGGGGGGAGACCCAGTACTTC. It yields the protein CTAGGETQYF.

This clonotype was counted at least ten times. The V and J genes are TRBV6-1 and TRBJ1-2, with D perhaps TRBD1 (5 bases). The CDR3 runs to 13 residues. Germline CDR1 and CDR2: MNHNS and SASEGT. V was shortened by 7 bases and J by 4 bases, with 13 bases between the two germline ends. The CDR3 region is CASISGGGYGYTF. CDR3 in DNA: TGTGCCAGCATCTCCGGGGGGGGCTATGGCTACACCTTC.

Many counts were recorded for this clonotype. DNA of the CDR3: TGCAGCGTTGAACAGTTCACTGAAGCTTTCTTT. Amino acid sequence: CSVEQFTEAFF. This chain uses TRBV29-1 with TRBJ1-1; no reliable D call. The V gene's germline CDR1 is SQVTM and CDR2 ANQGSEA. The CDR3 has 11 residues. With 2 bases removed from V and 4 bases from J, the gap between germline ends came to 5 bases.

In this sample, this clonotype turned up many times. The J gene is TRBJ2-1, the V gene TRBV7-3; TRBD1 aligns across 9 bases. V gave up 1 base and J gave up 2 bases; unmatched junction bases: 0. The CDR3 consists of 15 residues. Per the germline V gene, CDR1 is SGHTA and CDR2 is FQGTGA. CDR3 sequence: CASSLRTGAYNEQFF. CDR3 in DNA: TGTGCCAGCAGCTTAAGGACAGGGGCCTACAATGAGCAGTTCTTC. Full variable domain (rest looked up from reference TRBV7-3 and TRBJ2-1): GAGVSQTPSNKVTEKGKYVELRCDPISGHTALYWYRQSLGQGPEFLIYFQGTGAADDSGLPNDRFFAVRPEGSVSTLKIQRTERGDSAVYLCASSLRTGAYNEQFFGPGTRLTVL.

This clonotype was seen repeatedly, ten times or more. The genes are TRBV9 and TRBJ2-1; D is perhaps TRBD2 (5 bases). The CDR3 totals 15 residues. V was trimmed by 4 bases and J by 6 bases, leaving 17 bases between them. Germline values: CDR1 SGDLS, CDR2 YYNGEE. CDR3 amino acids: CASSSRGGDFNEQFF. The CDR3 DNA reads TGTGCCAGCAGCTCTCGAGGAGGTGATTTCAATGAGCAGTTCTTC.

Worth noting for this clonotype: Mismatch with germline at one junction end may stem from a read error. This sequence joins TRBV11-3 and TRBJ2-3; no clear D gene. The CDR3 is made up of 14 amino acids. The germline V gene encodes CDR1 SGHNT and CDR2 YENEEA. The CDR3 reads CASRLGLSTDTQYF. The DNA for the CDR3 is TGTGCCAGCCGCTTAGGATTGTCAACAGATACGCAGTATTTT.

This clonotype showed up just a few times. The V gene is TRBV7-2, the J gene TRBJ1-2; no clear D. This CDR3 is 15 amino acids long. V was pared by 3 bases and J by 7 bases, with 18 bases between. The germline V gene encodes CDR1 SGHTA and CDR2 FQGNSA. CDR3: CASSFVYRNAGGYTF. The CDR3, as DNA: TGTGCCAGCAGCTTTGTGTACAGAAACGCGGGTGGCTACACCTTC.

The chain uses TRBV7-9 and TRBJ2-1, with a weak D call TRBD1 (6 bases). Trimming removed 2 bases from V and 6 bases from J, with 11 bases in between. This CDR3 spans 14 amino acids. CDR1 SEHNR and CDR2 FQNEAQ come from the germline V gene (reference sequence). Here the CDR3 reads CASSLSNRANEQFF. The CDR3, as DNA: TGTGCCAGCAGCTTAAGTAACAGGGCCAATGAGCAGTTCTTC.

The chain recombines TRBV6-5 with TRBJ1-2; D not certain. The CDR3 loop spans 13 amino acids. CDR1 is MNHEY, CDR2 SVGAGI, per germline. V was trimmed by 0 bases and J by 7 bases, leaving 9 bases between them. CDR3 amino acids: CASSYSNGRGYTF. The CDR3 coding sequence is TGTGCCAGCAGTTACTCGAACGGCCGTGGCTACACCTTC.